This T cell receptor (beta chain) was recorded in a study of radiotherapy plus CTLA-4 blockade in lung cancer. Turning to the study itself: An objective response was seen in about 18% of patients, and disease control in 25% to 40%. Findings of the study overall: Interferon-beta, together with early blood T cell clone dynamics, reportedly best predicted response. TCR clones of tumor origin grew in blood after radiotherapy plus ipilimumab.

Receiving focal radiation plus CTLA-4 blockade with ipilimumab were patients who had chemo-refractory metastatic non-small-cell lung cancer. Libraries were prepared by immunoSEQ multiplex PCR; TCRdb keeps only in-frame clonotypes and omits some of them. The sample consists of 55,000 to 85,000 clones, less than 85% of them appearing once. There are a few counts of this clone. Its antigen is not identified. CDR3 length: 15 residues. V was cut by 6 bases and J by 5 bases, with 14 bases left in between. Germline CDR1 is MNHEY and CDR2 is SVGAGI. This sample comprised peripheral blood, obtained from a patient treated with radiotherapy plus ipilimumab. The clonotype was recovered from a human donor with non-small cell lung cancer whose response to radiotherapy plus ipilimumab could not be evaluated. Some clones in this sample may be carry-over from other donors' samples. This sequence joins TRBV6-5 and TRBJ1-6, with D possibly TRBD1 on 5 matching bases. This CDR3 reads CASRGGQGHNSPLHF. The CDR3 DNA reads as TGTGCCAGCAGGGGTGGCCAGGGCCATAATTCACCCCTCCACTTT.